These T cell receptor beta chains were read from a single sample in a study of cytomegalovirus exposure and HLA in healthy donors. TCRdb's table, derived via immunoSEQ multiplex PCR, lists solely in-frame clones and lacks some. The table shows around 250,000 clones, with approximately 91% occurring only once. Sequencing was carried out using PBMCs. The receptors derive from a girl aged 2-10 years in good health and CMV-seronegative. The CDR3 runs from the conserved cysteine through the conserved F or W. Clone size appears in some rows only: once, few, many, or a class for an expanded clone.

V: TRBV6-6; size: few; J: TRBJ2-1; CDR3: CASSYPSGRSSEQFF
V: TRBV2; size: NA; J: TRBJ2-3; CDR3: CASSGLAGTFDTQYF
V: TRBV2; size: NA; J: TRBJ1-2; CDR3: CASSKDRGIYGYTF
V: TRBV9; size: NA; J: TRBJ1-1; CDR3: CASSVVTSTEAFF
V: TRBV5-4; size: NA; J: TRBJ2-5; CDR3: CASSPGTVQETQYF
V: TRBV19; size: NA; J: TRBJ2-1; CDR3: CASSIDVATINEQFF
V: TRBV27; size: NA; J: TRBJ1-1; CDR3: CASSSGQDMNTEAFF
V: TRBV10-2; size: NA; J: TRBJ2-3; CDR3: CASTRALAGETPTDTQYF
V: TRBV6-5; size: NA; J: TRBJ1-4; CDR3: CASSRGRGGEKLFF
V: TRBV10-3; size: NA; J: TRBJ1-2; CDR3: CAISESSGVLYGYTF
V: TRBV27; size: NA; J: TRBJ1-6; CDR3: CASSLDPGLGSPLHF
V: TRBV2; size: NA; J: TRBJ1-2; CDR3: CASISGQTPDGYTF
V: TRBV30; size: once; J: TRBJ2-1; CDR3: CAWVTGDWYNEQFF
V: TRBV19; size: NA; J: TRBJ1-1; CDR3: CASSLKQWVVTEAFF
V: TRBV5-8; size: NA; J: TRBJ2-1; CDR3: CASSLDAGHEQFF
V: TRBV7-9; size: NA; J: TRBJ2-7; CDR3: CASSSGTGEEDF
V: TRBV19; size: NA; J: TRBJ2-2; CDR3: CASSMGSGMSTGELFF
V: TRBV7-9; size: NA; J: TRBJ1-5; CDR3: CSSSLPPGQERNQPQHF
V: TRBV30; size: NA; J: TRBJ2-7; CDR3: CAWTRSSYEQYF
V: TRBV19; size: NA; J: TRBJ2-1; CDR3: CASSIEGRLAGVYNEQFF
V: TRBV2; size: NA; J: TRBJ1-1; CDR3: CASTGGVNTEAFF
V: TRBV9; size: NA; J: TRBJ1-4; CDR3: CASSGVGDGGTNEKLFF
V: TRBV2; size: NA; J: TRBJ1-5; CDR3: CASSLGYSNQPQHF
V: TRBV10-1; size: NA; J: TRBJ1-4; CDR3: CASCSGTPCEKLFF
V: TRBV4-1; size: NA; J: TRBJ2-7; CDR3: CASSQGILGEQYF
V: TRBV6-5; size: once; J: TRBJ2-7; CDR3: CASSYKSAAGYYEQYF
V: TRBV5-1; size: NA; J: TRBJ1-1; CDR3: CASSLGDRGWVIHTEAFF
V: TRBV5-4; size: NA; J: TRBJ2-5; CDR3: CASSLSSGGETQYF
V: TRBV5-8; size: NA; J: TRBJ2-7; CDR3: CASSSTGTSAFYEQYF
V: TRBV7-8; size: NA; J: TRBJ1-4; CDR3: CASSHRPGAVAGNEKLFF
V: TRBV5-1; size: NA; J: TRBJ2-5; CDR3: CASSAYREYQETQYF